The TCR beta chain described here comes from a study of sequential checkpoint blockade in melanoma. About the study: Randomization was 1:1 between first-line nivolumab→ipilimumab and ipilimumab→nivolumab. Both treatment sequences were followed by maintenance nivolumab.

Clones were read by immunoSEQ multiplex PCR, and TCRdb kept only the in-frame ones, dropping some. The sample has about 13,000 clones; around 69% are singletons. Treatment defined: randomized to nivolumab then ipilimumab (arm A) or the reverse (arm B). Between the trimmed V and J ends, which lost 3 bases and 0 bases, there was a span of 9 bases. The germline V gene has CDR1 SGHTA and CDR2 FQGNSA. The CDR3 contains 14 residues. This clone was found once. V gene TRBV7-2 combines with J gene TRBJ2-7; maybe TRBD1 (5 bases). This clonotype originated in a human patient with melanoma. Some clones in this sample may be carry-over from other donors' samples. The starting material was CD8+ T cells sorted from blood (inferred from file names), obtained from a patient given nivolumab and ipilimumab in sequence. CDR3 amino acids: CASSLAGSSYEQYF. The CDR3 bases are TGTGCCAGCAGCTTGGCAGGGTCCTCCTACGAGCAGTACTTC. Based on the CDR3 plus reference TRBV7-2 and TRBJ2-7, the full variable domain is GAGVSQSPSNKVTEKGKDVELRCDPISGHTALYWYRQSLGQGLEFLIYFQGNSAPDKSGLPSDRFSAERTGGSVSTLTIQRTQQEDSAVYLCASSLAGSSYEQYFGPGTRLTVT.